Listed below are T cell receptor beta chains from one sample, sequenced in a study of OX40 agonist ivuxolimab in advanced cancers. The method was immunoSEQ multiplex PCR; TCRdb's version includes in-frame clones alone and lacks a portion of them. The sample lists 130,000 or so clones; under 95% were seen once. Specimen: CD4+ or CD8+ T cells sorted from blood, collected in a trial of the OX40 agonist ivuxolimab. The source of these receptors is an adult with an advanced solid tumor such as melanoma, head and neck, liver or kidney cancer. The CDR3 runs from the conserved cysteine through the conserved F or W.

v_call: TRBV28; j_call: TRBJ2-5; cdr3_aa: CASSLFGPGETQYF
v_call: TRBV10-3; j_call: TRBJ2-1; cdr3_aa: CAITGPTGNEQFF
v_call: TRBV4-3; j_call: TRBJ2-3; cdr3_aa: CASSRQGADTQYF
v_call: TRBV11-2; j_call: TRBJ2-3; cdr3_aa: CASRKGGLDTQYF
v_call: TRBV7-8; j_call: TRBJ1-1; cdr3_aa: CASSSRGTEAFF
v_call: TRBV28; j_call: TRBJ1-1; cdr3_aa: CASSPSYGPPWDTEAFF
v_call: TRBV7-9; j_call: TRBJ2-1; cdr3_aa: CASSGGGYNEQFF
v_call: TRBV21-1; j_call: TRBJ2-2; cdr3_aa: CASSKEETGGDDTGELFF
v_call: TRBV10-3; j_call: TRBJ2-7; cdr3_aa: CAISRGSYEQYF
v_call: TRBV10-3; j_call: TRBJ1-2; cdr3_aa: CAISTGGFVYGYTF
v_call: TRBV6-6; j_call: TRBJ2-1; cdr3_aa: CASSVPGGANEQFF
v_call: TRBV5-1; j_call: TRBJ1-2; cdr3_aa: CASSSGQINYGYTF
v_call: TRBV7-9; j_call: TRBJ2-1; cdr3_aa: CASSGTGTGTYNEQFF
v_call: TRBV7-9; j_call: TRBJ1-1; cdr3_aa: CASRYGTVNTEAFF
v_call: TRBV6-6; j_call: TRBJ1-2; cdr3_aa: CASSLHYGYTF
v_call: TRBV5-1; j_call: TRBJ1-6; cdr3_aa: CASSLVNSPLHF
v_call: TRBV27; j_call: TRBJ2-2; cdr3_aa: CASSSDRPNTGELFF
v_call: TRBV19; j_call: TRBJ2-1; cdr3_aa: CASSPSGGPNLGNEQFF
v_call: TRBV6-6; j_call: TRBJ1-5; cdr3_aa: CASRRMGDSNQPQHF
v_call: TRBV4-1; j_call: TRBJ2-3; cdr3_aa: CASSQGWVRKVPTDTQYF
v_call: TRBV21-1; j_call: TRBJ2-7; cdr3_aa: CASSKGSSMVYEQYF
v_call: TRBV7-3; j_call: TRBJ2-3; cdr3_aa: CASSDRGSTDTQYF
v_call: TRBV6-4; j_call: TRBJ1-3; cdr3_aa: CASSDRDSNSGNTIYF
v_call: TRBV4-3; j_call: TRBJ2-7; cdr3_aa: CASSQDAGEGPTYEQYF
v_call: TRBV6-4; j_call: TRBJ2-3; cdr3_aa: CASSRDRATDTQYF
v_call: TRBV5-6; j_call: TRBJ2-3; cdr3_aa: CASSRRGGDTQYF
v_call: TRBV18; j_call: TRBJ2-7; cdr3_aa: CASSPSGTSGTYEQYF
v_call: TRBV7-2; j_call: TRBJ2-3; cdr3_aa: CAGKGEGDTQYF
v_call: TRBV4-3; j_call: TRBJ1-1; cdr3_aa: CASSPFTELEAFF
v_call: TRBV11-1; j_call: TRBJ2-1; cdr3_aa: CASSSVSGKGNEQFF
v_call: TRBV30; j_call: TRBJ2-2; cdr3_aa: CAWRADGGELFF
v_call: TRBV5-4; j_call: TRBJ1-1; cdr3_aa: CASSLNVRRMNTEAFF
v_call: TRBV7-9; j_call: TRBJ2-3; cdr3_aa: CASSFGQGAPDTQYF
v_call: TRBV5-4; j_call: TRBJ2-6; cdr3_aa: CASSYPGEGANVLTF
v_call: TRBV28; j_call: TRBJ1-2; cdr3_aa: CASLLPEGETGRNNYGYTF
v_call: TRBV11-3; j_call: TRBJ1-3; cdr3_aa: CASSSGQGSGNTIYF
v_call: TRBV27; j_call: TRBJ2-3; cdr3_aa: CASSPARRSTDTQYF
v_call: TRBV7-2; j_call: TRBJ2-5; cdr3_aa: CASSLWIAGEETQYF
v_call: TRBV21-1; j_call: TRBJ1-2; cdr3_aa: CASSKRFCSGSDGYTF
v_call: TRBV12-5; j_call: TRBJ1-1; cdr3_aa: CASGLPEGWTEAFF
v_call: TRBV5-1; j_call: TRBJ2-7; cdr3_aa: CASSLGLAGDEQYF
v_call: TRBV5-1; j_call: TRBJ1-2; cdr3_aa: CASSLEAGGRYGYTF